The subject of this entry is one TCR beta chain. TCR beta was sequenced from blood CD8+ and CD4+ T cells. The multiple sclerosis controls comprised treatment-naive patients whose relapsing-remitting disease was stable or active. TEMRA cells were FACS-enriched, with CD8+ and CD4+ T cells isolated negatively. This specimen comes from a study of CD8 T cells in Susac syndrome. The authors reverse transcribed roughly 0.5 to 1 ug RNA with random hexamers. Amplification of TCR beta CDR3 spanned 54 Vbeta and 13 Jbeta via immunoSEQ multiplex PCR. TCRdb ran MiXCR on the immunoSEQ multiplex PCR reads and lists one entry per CDR3 protein. The data show approximately 200,000 distinct CDR3 sequences, approximately 95% seen once. This CDR3 is built from 12 residues. Germline CDR1 SGHDT, CDR2 YYEEEE. Deletions cut 4 bases from V and 7 bases from J, with 8 bases between.

This chain connects TRBV5-6 to TRBJ2-2, with D hard to call. Sequencing was performed on CD4+ T cells from PBMCs. The origin of this receptor is a human donor with multiple sclerosis. The CDR3 here is CASSTSIGELFF. The CDR3 nucleotides are TGTGCCAGCAGCACCTCAATCGGGGAGCTGTTTTTT. The whole variable domain, remainder taken from reference TRBV5-6 and TRBJ2-2, is DAGVTQSPTHLIKTRGQQVTLRCSPKSGHDTVSWYQQALGQGPQFIFQYYEEEERQRGNFPDRFSGHQFPNYSSELNVNALLLGDSALYLCASSTSIGELFFGEGSRLTVL.